The 21 T cell receptor beta chains listed next were all sequenced from one sample in a study of T cell repertoires and HLA-DP antigens. Some clones are missing from TCRdb's copy, which holds only in-frame ones; the method was immunoSEQ multiplex PCR. Altogether about 89,000 clones are present, around nine tenths being singletons, with the ten largest covering roughly 1.5%. These receptors' antigens are unknown. Source material: CD4+ T cells from PBMCs. The receptors originated from a man aged 45-60 years in good health and CMV-seronegative.

This clone appeared once. V is TRBV27 and J is TRBJ2-7; D uncertain. CDR3 length: 11 amino acids. The germline gives CDR1 MNHEY, CDR2 SMNVEV (reference sequence). Trimming cost V 6 bases and J 5 bases, with 8 bases left between them. The CDR3 DNA sequence: TGTGCCAGCAGCAACTTTAACGAGCAGTACTTC. Amino acid sequence: CASSNFNEQYF.

The chain is built from TRBV9 and TRBJ2-7; 9 bases map to TRBD2. This CDR3 is 13 amino acids long. Germline CDR1 reads SGDLS; CDR2 reads YYNGEE. J was trimmed by 2 bases and V by 4 bases; bases with no gene match: 1. CDR3 residues: CASSKREAYEQYF. In DNA, the CDR3 is TGTGCCAGCAGCAAGCGGGAGGCCTACGAGCAGTACTTC.

The chain links TRBV5-1 to TRBJ1-6, with a possible D match to TRBD1 (6 bases). V dropped 1 base and J dropped 5 bases, with 10 bases sitting between them. The CDR3 runs 15 residues. Germline-derived CDR1 and CDR2 are SGHRS and YFSETQ. The DNA for the CDR3 is TGCGCCAGCAGCTTGTCAGGGGCTGATAATTCACCCCTCCACTTT. Its translation is CASSLSGADNSPLHF.

J is TRBJ2-5 and V is TRBV29-1; 12 nucleotides align to TRBD1. Germline CDR1 SQVTM, CDR2 ANQGSEA. The CDR3 loop spans 12 amino acids. As DNA, the CDR3 is TGCAGATGGGACAGGGGGCGAGAGACCCAGTACTTC. It translates to CRWDRGRETQYF. Supplemented by reference TRBV29-1 and TRBJ2-5, the full variable domain reads SAVISQKPSRDICQRGTSLTIQCQVDSQVTMMFWYRQQPGQSLTLIATANQGSEATYESGFVIDKFPISRPNLTFSTLTVSNMSPEDSSIYLCRWDRGRETQYFGPGTRLLVL.

CDR3 in amino acids: CASSLLQGEAFF. The CDR3 DNA reads as TGTGCCAGCAGTTTACTACAGGGTGAAGCTTTCTTT. V usage is TRBV28 and J usage is TRBJ1-1; possible D gene TRBD1, 6 bases. The V gene lost 2 bases and the J gene lost 7 bases, with 8 bases spanning the gap. The CDR3 contains 12 residues. Germline CDR1 reads MDHEN; CDR2 reads SYDVKM.

J is TRBJ2-1 and V is TRBV7-9; D tentatively fits TRBD1 or TRBD2 (6 bases each). There are 16 residues in the CDR3. Trimming shortened V by 5 bases and J by 5 bases, and 19 bases separated the two germline ends. Per germline, CDR1 SEHNR and CDR2 FQNEAQ (reference sequence). CDR3 region: CASSQYQGQRDNEQFF. CDR3 DNA sequence: TGTGCCAGCAGCCAATATCAGGGGCAGCGGGACAATGAGCAGTTCTTC.

The chain joins TRBV7-2 to TRBJ2-1, with D uncertain. Between the trimmed V and J ends, which lost 2 bases and 6 bases, there was a span of 5 bases. CDR1 and CDR2 (germline): SGHTA, FQGNSA. The CDR3 sequence is 12 residues long. CDR3 loop: CASSLYANEQFF. The CDR3 DNA is TGTGCCAGCAGCTTATATGCCAATGAGCAGTTCTTC.

The chain employs TRBV7-9 and TRBJ2-2, with unresolved D. Germline V gene sequence: CDR1 SEHNR, CDR2 FQNEAQ (reference sequence). The CDR3 is 15 residues long. Trimming cost V 5 bases and J 0 bases, with 10 bases left between them. The CDR3 loop is CASSTGLANTGELFF. The CDR3, as DNA: TGTGCCAGCAGCACCGGGCTCGCGAACACCGGGGAGCTGTTTTTT.

The chain combines TRBV5-1 with TRBJ2-3; D uncertain. The CDR3 is made up of 11 amino acids. Per germline, CDR1 SGHRS and CDR2 YFSETQ. With 4 bases removed from V and 7 bases from J, the gap between germline ends came to 7 bases. CDR3 loop: CASSQTNTQYF. The CDR3, as DNA: TGCGCCAGCAGCCAGACAAATACGCAGTATTTT.

The rearrangement uses TRBV4-1 and TRBJ1-2, with TRBD1 identical over 10 bases. V trimming: 0 bases; J trimming: 4 bases; junction bases outside the gene matches: 8. Germline loops: CDR1 MGHRA, CDR2 YSYEKL. The CDR3 is 17 amino acids. The CDR3 DNA reads TGCGCCAGCAGCCAAGATCTCGGGACAGGGGAGTCCTATGGCTACACCTTC. Translated: CASSQDLGTGESYGYTF.

There are a few counts of this clone. The genes are TRBV4-2 and TRBJ2-2; D remains unclear. Trimming cost V 6 bases and J 1 base, with 15 bases left between them. The CDR3 is 16 residues long. Germline V gene data show CDR1 as LGHNA and CDR2 as YNFKEQ. In nucleotides, the CDR3 is TGTGCCAGCAGTCTCAACGGGCAGAAGAACACCGGGGAGCTGTTTTTT. Translation: CASSLNGQKNTGELFF.

This chain connects TRBV6-5 to TRBJ2-1; D is possibly TRBD2 (7 bases). Trimming took 7 bases from V and 4 from J, leaving 17 bases between them. Germline values: CDR1 MNHEY, CDR2 SVGAGI. This CDR3 spans 15 amino acids. The CDR3 DNA reads TGTGCCAGCACCCAACGGGGGGCCCGTTACAATGAGCAGTTCTTC. Translation gives CASTQRGARYNEQFF.

The CDR3 protein is CASSYSIGRGEAFF. The CDR3 nucleotides read TGTGCCAGCAGTTACTCGATTGGGAGGGGTGAAGCTTTCTTT. The chain is built from TRBV6-6 and TRBJ1-1, with a possible D match to TRBD1 (5 bases). V lost 0 bases and J lost 7, with 12 bases in between. CDR3 size: 14 residues. Germline values: CDR1 MNHNY, CDR2 SVGAGI (reference sequence).

The chain joins TRBV2 to TRBJ2-5, with unresolved D. Trimming took off 8 bases at V and 5 bases at J, with 18 bases between the two ends. The CDR3 consists of 14 residues. CDR1 and CDR2 (germline): SNHLY, FYNNEI. The CDR3 here is CASHVSRVEETQYF. The CDR3 region has the DNA TGTGCCAGCCATGTCAGCCGGGTGGAGGAGACCCAGTACTTC.

The CDR3 protein is CASSQWTGQTVTGELFF. The CDR3 nucleotides are TGTGCCAGCAGCCAATGGACTGGACAAACAGTAACCGGGGAGCTGTTTTTT. The chain has TRBV14 and TRBJ2-2; D may correspond to TRBD1 or TRBD2 (5 bases each). Germline loops: CDR1 SGHDN, CDR2 FVKESK. Deletions cut 2 bases from V and 5 bases from J, with 18 bases between. The CDR3 is made up of 17 amino acids.

The chain couples TRBV5-1 to TRBJ2-3, with D hard to call. Germline CDR1 and CDR2: SGHRS and YFSETQ. CDR3 length: 13 amino acids. The germline V and J ends were trimmed by 3 bases and 1 base, with 6 bases remaining between them. The CDR3 region has the DNA TGCGCCAGCAGCTCGCCCGGCACAGATACGCAGTATTTT. It codes for CASSSPGTDTQYF.

This clone was observed a few times. V gene TRBV7-9 combines with J gene TRBJ1-2, with D unresolved. The CDR3 spans 15 residues. Looked up from germline, CDR1 is SEHNR and CDR2 is FQNEAQ (reference sequence). Trimming cost V 5 bases and J 3 bases, with 16 bases left between them. CDR3 coding DNA: TGTGCCAGCAGCGCCCTTCCGACATACTACTATGGCTACACCTTC. Translation gives CASSALPTYYYGYTF.

The chain links TRBV5-1 to TRBJ1-2; D may be TRBD1 (5 bases). With 0 bases removed from V and 6 bases from J, the gap between germline ends came to 15 bases. This CDR3 has 15 residues. Looked up from germline, CDR1 is SGHRS and CDR2 is YFSETQ. CDR3 region: CASSLAGQGSDGYTF. The CDR3 nucleotides are TGCGCCAGCAGCTTGGCGGGTCAGGGATCGGATGGCTACACCTTC.

The rearrangement joins TRBV27 to TRBJ2-7; no clear D. The V gene lost 2 bases and the J gene lost 2 bases, with 19 bases spanning the gap. CDR1 and CDR2 (germline): MNHEY, SMNVEV (reference sequence). This CDR3 is 17 amino acids long. The CDR3 region has the DNA TGTGCCAGCAGTTTACTTGTGGGCCTTGAAACCCCCTACGAGCAGTACTTC. It yields the protein CASSLLVGLETPYEQYF.

V and J are TRBV2 and TRBJ1-4, with 11 nucleotides matching TRBD1. This CDR3 comprises 14 residues. V was pared by 6 bases and J by 8 bases, with 5 bases of the junction left unmatched. Per the germline V gene, CDR1 is SNHLY and CDR2 is FYNNEI. For the CDR3, the DNA is TGTGCCAGCAGGGCCGGGACAGGGGGAGAAAAACTGTTTTTT. It encodes CASRAGTGGEKLFF.

V is TRBV5-1 and J is TRBJ2-3; D possibly corresponds to TRBD2 (6 bases). The CDR3 spans 13 residues. With 1 base removed from V and 8 bases from J, the gap between germline ends came to 11 bases. Germline loops: CDR1 SGHRS, CDR2 YFSETQ. CDR3 sequence (DNA): TGCGCCAGCAGCTTGTCGGCCGGGGGTACGCAGTATTTT. It is translated as CASSLSAGGTQYF.